This TCR beta chain originates from a study of shared clonotypes between healthy human individuals. The data were produced by immunoSEQ multiplex PCR, yet TCRdb's version contains in-frame clones alone and is incomplete. The data show about 1 million clones, around four fifths seen once. This CDR3 region has 16 residues. V lost 3 bases to trimming and J lost 1 base, with 15 bases between them. CDR1 and CDR2 from the germline V gene are SGHTA and FQGNSA. The chain combines TRBV7-2 with TRBJ2-5; maybe TRBD2 (6 bases). What was sequenced was memory CD4+ T cells sorted from blood. Noted subset: CD45RA-negative fraction. The sequence was collected from a young man in good health. CDR3 amino acids: CASSFVGGGTQETQYF. Here the CDR3 DNA reads TGTGCCAGCAGCTTCGTTGGGGGAGGCACCCAAGAGACCCAGTACTTC.